This T cell receptor beta chain was profiled in a study of response to subunit inactivated influenza vaccine. The CDR3 consists of 13 residues. Germline assignment: CDR1 SQVTM and CDR2 ANQGSEA. V lost 4 bases to trimming and J lost 4 bases; unmatched junction nucleotides: 4. This clonotype occurred a few times. Its antigen remains unidentified. Study findings and constraints: The authors proposed limited new T cell recruitment per seasonal influenza vaccination.

TCRdb passed the RT-PCR reads through MiXCR, listing each CDR3 protein once. The sample lists 550,000 to 800,000 distinct CDR3 sequences, around 16% occurring once. The sequence came from a man aged 50 to 60 who received an inactivated influenza vaccine. Sequenced here: PBMCs from blood, sampled about 12 days after vaccination. This chain connects TRBV29-1 to TRBJ1-1; 9 nucleotides align to TRBD1. CDR3 DNA: TGCAGCGTTGTGGGGACAGGGCCCACTGAAGCTTTCTTT. As protein: CSVVGTGPTEAFF.